The present TCR beta chain was sequenced within a study of control samples from healthy donors and cancer patients. The method was immunoSEQ multiplex PCR; TCRdb's version includes in-frame clones alone and lacks a portion of them. Found here are about 170,000 clones, over 85% of them singletons; the top ten hold approximately 4%. CDR3 length: 13 amino acids. CDR1 is MNHEY and CDR2 is SMNVEV in the germline V gene (reference sequence). V gave up 5 bases and J gave up 4 bases, with 9 bases separating them. The genes are TRBV27 and TRBJ1-5, with a tentative D call TRBD1 (5 bases). Material: blood. The clonotype comes from a woman aged 60-70 years in good health. The CDR3 here is CASSQGVNQPQHF. In nucleotides, the CDR3 is TGTGCCAGCAGTCAAGGGGTTAATCAGCCCCAGCATTTT.